These 25 T cell receptor beta chains were all obtained from the same sample, sequenced in a study of naive and memory T cell subsets. Ligated cDNA underwent four rounds of PCR with nested alpha and beta constant region primers and SP2. From the 5' RACE reads, TCRdb called clonotypes with MiXCR, one entry per CDR3 protein. The sample lists approximately 52,000 distinct CDR3 sequences; 4.7% were seen once. An oligonucleotide containing a UMI was ligated to the 3' end of TCR cDNA. The receptors derive from a female donor in good health.

There are a few counts of this clonotype. The chain couples TRBV2 to TRBJ1-2; TRBD1 is a possible D gene (5 bases). CDR1 is SNHLY, CDR2 FYNNEI, per germline. Trimming cost V 9 bases and J 8 bases, with 19 bases left between them. The CDR3 extends over 13 amino acids. The CDR3 DNA reads TGTGCCAGTTTCAGGCTGGGGCGAGTGGGCTACACCTTC. It encodes CASFRLGRVGYTF. Full variable domain (outside the CDR3, taken from reference TRBV2 and TRBJ1-2): EPEVTQTPSHQVTQMGQEVILRCVPISNHLYFYWYRQILGQKVEFLVSFYNNEISEKSEIFDDQFSVERPDGSNFTLKIRSTKLEDSAMYFCASFRLGRVGYTFGSGTRLTVV.

The chain employs TRBV9 and TRBJ2-1; possibly TRBD2 for D (6 bases). In germline, CDR1 is SGDLS, CDR2 YYNGEE. This CDR3 has 16 amino acids. V was shortened by 3 bases and J by 8 bases, with 21 bases between the two germline ends. The CDR3 protein is CASSGPRTKVGDEQFF. In DNA, the CDR3 is TGTGCCAGCAGCGGACCGAGGACTAAGGTGGGGGATGAGCAGTTCTTC.

At least ten counts were recorded for this clonotype. The limits of the CDR3 on the DNA are not certain, so only TCRdb's listed CDR3 is given. The chain is built from TRBV7-8 and TRBJ2-3; the table's D call of TRBD1 was not tested on the DNA. The CDR3 spans 11 residues, counting both ends. The germline V gene encodes CDR1 SGHVS and CDR2 FQNEAQ. The CDR3 reads CASSFGQGAYF.

This clonotype has at least ten counts. The chain employs TRBV7-2 and TRBJ1-4; D is undetermined. Germline values: CDR1 SGHTA, CDR2 FQGNSA. V was trimmed by 5 bases and J by 7 bases, leaving 14 bases between them. The CDR3 is 14 residues long. CDR3 amino acids: CASSAQPQGEKLFF. The CDR3 nucleotides are TGTGCCAGCAGCGCACAACCTCAAGGTGAAAAACTGTTTTTT.

At least ten counts were recorded for this clonotype. The V and J genes are TRBV28 and TRBJ1-5; D uncertain. The CDR3 is 15 residues long. CDR1 MDHEN and CDR2 SYDVKM come from the germline V gene. V was trimmed by 2 bases and J by 2 bases, leaving 10 bases between them. This CDR3 is CASSLGISGNQPQHF. DNA for the CDR3: TGTGCCAGCAGTTTAGGGATTTCTGGCAATCAGCCCCAGCATTTT.

This clonotype was recorded many times. The DNA for the CDR3 is TGTGCCAGCAGCCCTAAGACAGGCCAAGAGACCCAGTACTTC. This sequence encodes CASSPKTGQETQYF. The chain carries TRBV7-2 and TRBJ2-5; D is perhaps TRBD1 (6 bases). V was pared by 5 bases and J by 1 base, with 11 bases between. CDR3 length: 14 amino acids. The germline V gene encodes CDR1 SGHTA and CDR2 FQGNSA.

This clonotype was counted ten times or more. The rearrangement uses TRBV20-1 and TRBJ2-3, with D uncertain. The CDR3 totals 13 residues. Looked up from germline, CDR1 is DFQATT and CDR2 is SNEGSKA (reference sequence). V was shortened by 6 bases and J by 6 bases, with 16 bases between the two germline ends. DNA for the CDR3: TGCAGTGCCCCCCCAGGAGCGTTCGATACGCAGTATTTT. Translating gives CSAPPGAFDTQYF.

In its sample, this clonotype was seen many times. In nucleotides, the CDR3 is TGTGCCAGCAGCCAAGAGGAACGGGTCTATGGCTACACCTTC. This translates into CASSQEERVYGYTF. This chain uses TRBV3-1 with TRBJ1-2; D not certain. This CDR3 is 14 amino acids long. V gave up 0 bases and J gave up 4 bases, with 9 bases separating them. The germline gives CDR1 LGHDT, CDR2 YNNKEL (reference sequence).

This clonotype was detected ten times or more. CDR3 amino acids: CASSTGAGTYNEQFF. The CDR3 nucleotides are TGTGCCAGTAGTACGGGGGCTGGGACCTACAATGAGCAGTTCTTC. V gene TRBV19 combines with J gene TRBJ2-1; D tentatively reads TRBD1 or TRBD2 (6 bases each). The germline V and J ends were trimmed by 4 bases and 2 bases, with 12 bases remaining between them. Germline values: CDR1 LNHDA, CDR2 SQIVND (reference sequence). This CDR3 has 15 amino acids. Full variable domain (rest looked up from reference TRBV19 and TRBJ2-1): DGGITQSPKYLFRKEGQNVTLSCEQNLNHDAMYWYRQDPGQGLRLIYYSQIVNDFQKGDIAEGYSVSREKKESFPLTVTSAQKNPTAFYLCASSTGAGTYNEQFFGPGTRLTVL.

This chain uses TRBV29-1 with TRBJ2-5; no clear D gene. Between the trimmed V and J ends, which lost 4 bases and 2 bases, there was a span of 8 bases. Germline V gene sequence: CDR1 SQVTM, CDR2 ANQGSEA. The CDR3 covers 12 residues. The CDR3 DNA is TGCAGCGTTGGTGTTCGTCAAGAGACCCAGTACTTC. As protein: CSVGVRQETQYF.

This chain uses TRBV21-1 with TRBJ2-3; the D call in the table, TRBD1, was not verified against the DNA. TRBV21-1 is reported as a pseudogene. CDR3 length equals 15 residues. The CDR3 region is CASSKIRDNTDTQYF. In nucleotides, the CDR3 is TGTGCCAGCAGCAAAATCAGGGATAACACAGATACGCAGTATTTT.

A word on this clonotype: A much bigger clone sits one base away, suggesting this may be a read error. The chain joins TRBV12-3 or TRBV12-4 to TRBJ1-2; the D gene is possibly TRBD1 (5 bases). This CDR3 has 16 residues. CDR3 residues: CASSWRPGGANYGDTF. CDR3 DNA sequence: TGTGCCAGCAGCTGGAGACCCGGAGGGGCTAACTATGGCGACACCTTC.

In this sample, this clonotype turned up many times. This chain links TRBV7-2 with TRBJ2-5; D not resolved. V was shortened by 0 bases and J by 0 bases, with 11 bases between the two germline ends. The CDR3 is 16 residues long. The germline CDR1 and CDR2 sequences are SGHTA and FQGNSA. The CDR3, as DNA: TGTGCCAGCAGCTTAGCTCGACGGCGGTACCAAGAGACCCAGTACTTC. Protein product: CASSLARRRYQETQYF.

This clonotype was observed many times. The chain has TRBV29-1 and TRBJ1-1, with D hard to call. V dropped 5 bases and J dropped 10 bases, with 11 bases sitting between them. CDR1 is SQVTM and CDR2 is ANQGSEA in the germline V gene. The CDR3 is made up of 10 amino acids. The CDR3 coding sequence is TGCAGCGTTCCCCCCGCGGGAGCTTTCTTT. This encodes CSVPPAGAFF.

V is TRBV19 and J is TRBJ2-2; 9 nucleotides agree with TRBD1. Germline-derived CDR1 and CDR2 are LNHDA and SQIVND (reference sequence). Germline trimming cut 5 bases from V and 7 bases from J; bases unmatched to any gene: 8. This CDR3 has 15 residues. CDR3 nucleotide sequence: TGTGCCAGTAGTGACGGGACAGGGTTGGGCGGGGAGCTGTTTTTT. It codes for CASSDGTGLGGELFF.

Ten or more counts support this clonotype. The V gene is TRBV5-4, the J gene TRBJ2-1, with 12 bases that match TRBD2. The CDR3 extends over 17 amino acids. From germline, CDR1 is SGHNT and CDR2 YYREEE (reference sequence). After removal of 4 bases from V and 6 bases from J, the junction contained 11 bases not matched to a gene. CDR3 protein: CASSLHRLAGVINEQFF. The CDR3, as DNA: TGTGCCAGCAGCCTTCATAGACTAGCGGGAGTGATCAATGAGCAGTTCTTC.

This clonotype was detected many times. The V gene is TRBV6-2 or TRBV6-3, the J gene TRBJ1-5; D uncertain. Trimming removed 5 bases from V and 5 bases from J, with 10 bases in between. There are 13 residues in the CDR3. The germline V gene has CDR1 MNHEY and CDR2 SVGEGT. The CDR3, as DNA: TGTGCCAGCAGTCCCCTTACCGATCAGCCCCAGCATTTT. Amino acids: CASSPLTDQPQHF.

The table lists this clonotype with a few counts. The rearrangement links TRBV9 to TRBJ2-5, with 10 positions matching TRBD1. The J segment lost 2 bases and the V segment lost 0 bases, leaving 1 base of the junction unmatched. CDR1 and CDR2 (germline): SGDLS, YYNGEE. The CDR3 runs 15 residues. The CDR3 coding sequence is TGTGCCAGCAGCGTAGGGGACAGGGGTCAAGAGACCCAGTACTTC. Translating it yields CASSVGDRGQETQYF.

This clonotype was detected a few times. The gene calls are TRBV5-6 and TRBJ1-5; D remains ambiguous. Germline lookup yields CDR1 SGHDT and CDR2 YYEEEE. CDR3 length equals 13 residues. Trimming shortened V by 1 base and J by 5 bases, and 7 bases separated the two germline ends. The CDR3 sequence: CASSLRPDQPQHF. Here the CDR3 DNA reads TGTGCCAGCAGCTTGCGGCCAGATCAGCCCCAGCATTTT.

Many counts were recorded for this clonotype. The V and J genes are TRBV14 and TRBJ1-6; possibly TRBD1 for D (6 bases). Trimming took off 4 bases at V and 9 bases at J, with 10 bases between the two ends. This CDR3 comprises 13 residues. Germline values: CDR1 SGHDN, CDR2 FVKESK. The CDR3 coding sequence is TGTGCCAGCAGCCCTAGACAGGTTTCACCCCTCCACTTT. Protein sequence: CASSPRQVSPLHF.

At least ten counts were recorded for this clonotype. The chain couples TRBV2 to TRBJ2-1, with TRBD2 identical over 7 bases. The CDR3 extends over 16 amino acids. V gave up 4 bases and J gave up 4 bases; unmatched junction bases: 10. Germline V gives CDR1 SNHLY, CDR2 FYNNEI. CDR3 DNA: TGTGCCAGCAGTGCTAGGTGGGGGAGGGTTTACAATGAGCAGTTCTTC. Its protein product is CASSARWGRVYNEQFF.

At least ten counts were recorded for this clonotype. The chain's CDR3 is CASSLFFSADTQYF. The CDR3 nucleotides are TGTGCCAGCAGTTTATTTTTTTCGGCAGATACGCAGTATTTT. J is TRBJ2-3 and V is TRBV27; D unclear. The CDR3 extends over 14 amino acids. Trimming cost V 1 base and J 4 bases, with 9 bases left between them. Germline lookup yields CDR1 MNHEY and CDR2 SMNVEV (reference sequence).

This clonotype showed up many times. The chain combines TRBV21-1 with TRBJ1-5; no check of the table's D call, TRBD1, against the DNA was made. TRBV21-1 is noted as a pseudogene. The CDR3 has 19 amino acids. CDR3 sequence reads: CASSPHRGGRVGSNQPQHF. CDR3 in DNA: TGTGCCAGCAGCCCCCATCGCGGGGGAAGGGTTGGTAGCAATCAGCCCCAGCATTTT.

In this sample, this clonotype turned up a few times. The rearrangement links TRBV28 to TRBJ2-5; TRBD2 is a possible D gene (6 bases). The CDR3 spans 16 residues. CDR1 MDHEN and CDR2 SYDVKM come from the germline V gene. V lost 7 bases and J lost 1, with 19 bases in between. CDR3 region: CASIFNLGGIQETQYF. The CDR3 DNA reads TGTGCCAGCATCTTTAACTTGGGGGGTATCCAAGAGACCCAGTACTTC.

Ten or more counts support this clonotype. The V and J genes are TRBV12-3 or TRBV12-4 and TRBJ1-6; a possible D gene is TRBD1 (6 bases). CDR3 length: 16 amino acids. V was trimmed by 3 bases and J by 9 bases, leaving 18 bases between them. CDR3: CASSLVPPQGGSPLHF. CDR3 nucleotide sequence: TGTGCCAGCAGTTTGGTCCCTCCACAGGGAGGTTCACCCCTCCACTTT.